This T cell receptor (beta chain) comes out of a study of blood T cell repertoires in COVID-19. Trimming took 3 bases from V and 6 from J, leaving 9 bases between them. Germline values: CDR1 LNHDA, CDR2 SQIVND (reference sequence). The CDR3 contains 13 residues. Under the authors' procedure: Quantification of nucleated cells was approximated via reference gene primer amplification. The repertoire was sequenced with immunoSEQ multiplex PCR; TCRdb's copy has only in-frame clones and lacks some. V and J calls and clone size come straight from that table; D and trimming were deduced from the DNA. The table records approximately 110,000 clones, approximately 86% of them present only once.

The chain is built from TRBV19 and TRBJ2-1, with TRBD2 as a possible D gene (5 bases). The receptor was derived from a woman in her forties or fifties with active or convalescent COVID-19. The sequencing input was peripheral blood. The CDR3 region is CASSIGLANEQFF. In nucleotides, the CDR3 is TGTGCCAGTAGTATCGGGCTAGCCAATGAGCAGTTCTTC. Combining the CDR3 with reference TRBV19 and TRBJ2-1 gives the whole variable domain DGGITQSPKYLFRKEGQNVTLSCEQNLNHDAMYWYRQDPGQGLRLIYYSQIVNDFQKGDIAEGYSVSREKKESFPLTVTSAQKNPTAFYLCASSIGLANEQFFGPGTRLTVL.